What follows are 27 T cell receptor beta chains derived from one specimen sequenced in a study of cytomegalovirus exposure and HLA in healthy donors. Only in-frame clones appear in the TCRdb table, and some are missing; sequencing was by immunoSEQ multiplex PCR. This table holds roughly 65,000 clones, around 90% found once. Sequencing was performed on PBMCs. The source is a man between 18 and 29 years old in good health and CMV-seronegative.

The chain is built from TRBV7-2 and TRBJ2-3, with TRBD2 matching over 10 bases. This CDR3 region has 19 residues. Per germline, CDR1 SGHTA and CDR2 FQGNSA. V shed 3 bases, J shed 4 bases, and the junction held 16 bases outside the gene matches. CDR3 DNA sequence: TGTGCCAGCAGCTTGTCGTCTAGCGGGAGTGGGGGGAGGGCAGATACGCAGTATTTT. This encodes CASSLSSSGSGGRADTQYF.

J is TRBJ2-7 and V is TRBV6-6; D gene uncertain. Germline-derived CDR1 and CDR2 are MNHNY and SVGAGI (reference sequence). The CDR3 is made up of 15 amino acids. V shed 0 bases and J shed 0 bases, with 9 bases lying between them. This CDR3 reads CASSYSPQNSYEQYF. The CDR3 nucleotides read TGTGCCAGCAGTTACTCCCCTCAGAACTCCTACGAGCAGTACTTC.

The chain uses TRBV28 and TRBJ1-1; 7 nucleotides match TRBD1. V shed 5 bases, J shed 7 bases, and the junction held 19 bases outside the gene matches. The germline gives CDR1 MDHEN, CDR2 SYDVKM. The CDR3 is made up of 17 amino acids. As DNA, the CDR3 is TGTGCCAGCAGTGACTGGGGGCGGGGCAGGGGGTCGGTTGAAGCTTTCTTT. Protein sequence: CASSDWGRGRGSVEAFF.

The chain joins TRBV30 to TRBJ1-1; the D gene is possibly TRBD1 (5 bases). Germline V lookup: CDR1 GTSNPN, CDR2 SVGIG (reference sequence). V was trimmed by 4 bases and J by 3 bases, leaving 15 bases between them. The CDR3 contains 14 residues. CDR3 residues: CAWKRLSRDTEAFF. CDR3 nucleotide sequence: TGTGCCTGGAAGCGTCTGAGCAGGGACACTGAAGCTTTCTTT. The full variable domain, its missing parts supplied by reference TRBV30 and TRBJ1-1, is SQTIHQWPATLVQPVGSPLSLECTVEGTSNPNLYWYRQAAGRGLQLLFYSVGIGQISSEVPQNLSASRPQDRQFILSSKKLLLSDSGFYLCAWKRLSRDTEAFFGQGTRLTVV.

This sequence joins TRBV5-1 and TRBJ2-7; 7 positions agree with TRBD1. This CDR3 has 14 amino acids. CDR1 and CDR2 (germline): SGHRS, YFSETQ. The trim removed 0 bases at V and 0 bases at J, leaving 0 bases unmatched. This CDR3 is CASSLGDSSYEQYF. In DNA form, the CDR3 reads TGCGCCAGCAGCTTGGGGGACAGCTCCTACGAGCAGTACTTC.

CDR3: CASSPGQGGELFF. As DNA, the CDR3 is TGTGCCAGCTCACCAGGGCAAGGCGGGGAGCTGTTTTTT. The chain recombines TRBV18 with TRBJ2-2; D unresolved. Germline lookup yields CDR1 KGHSH and CDR2 LQKENI. Trimming took 2 bases from V and 7 from J, leaving 8 bases between them. There are 13 residues in the CDR3.

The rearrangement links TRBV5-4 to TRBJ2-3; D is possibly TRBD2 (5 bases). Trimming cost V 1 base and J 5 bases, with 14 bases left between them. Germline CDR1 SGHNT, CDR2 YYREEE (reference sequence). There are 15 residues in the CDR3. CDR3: CASSLQSARGDTQYF. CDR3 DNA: TGTGCCAGCAGCTTGCAGTCGGCTCGGGGAGATACGCAGTATTTT.

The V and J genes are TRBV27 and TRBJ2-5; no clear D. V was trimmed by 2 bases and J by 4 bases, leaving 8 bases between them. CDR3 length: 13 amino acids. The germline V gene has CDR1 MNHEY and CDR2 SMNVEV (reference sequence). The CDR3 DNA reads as TGTGCCAGCAGTTTACCAGATACAGAGACCCAGTACTTC. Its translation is CASSLPDTETQYF.

The DNA of the CDR3 is TGTGCCAGCAGCTCACCCGGGACTAGCGTGGATACGCAGTATTTT. Amino acid sequence: CASSSPGTSVDTQYF. This rearrangement joins TRBV7-9 to TRBJ2-3; 10 bases line up with TRBD2. The ends lost 4 bases at V and 6 bases at J; junction bases unmatched: 7. Germline V gene data show CDR1 as SEHNR and CDR2 as FQNEAQ (reference sequence). This CDR3 is 15 amino acids long.

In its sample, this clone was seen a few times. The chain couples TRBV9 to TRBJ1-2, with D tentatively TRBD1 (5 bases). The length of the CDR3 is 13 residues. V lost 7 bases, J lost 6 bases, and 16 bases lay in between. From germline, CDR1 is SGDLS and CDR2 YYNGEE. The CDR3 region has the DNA TGTGCCAGCCACGCCAGTGGAGGGGATGGCTACACCTTC. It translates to CASHASGGDGYTF.

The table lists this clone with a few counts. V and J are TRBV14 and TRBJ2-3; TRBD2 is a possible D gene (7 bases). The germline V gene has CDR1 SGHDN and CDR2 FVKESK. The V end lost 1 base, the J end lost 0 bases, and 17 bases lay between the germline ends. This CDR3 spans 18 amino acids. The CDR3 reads CASSQVSSGTISTDTQYF. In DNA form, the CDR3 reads TGTGCCAGCAGCCAAGTATCCAGCGGGACAATCAGCACAGATACGCAGTATTTT.

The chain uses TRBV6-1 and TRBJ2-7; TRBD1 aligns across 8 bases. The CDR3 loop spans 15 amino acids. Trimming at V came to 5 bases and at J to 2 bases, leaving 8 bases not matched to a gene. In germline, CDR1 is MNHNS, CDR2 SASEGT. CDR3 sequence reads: CASSLRRDRPYEQYF. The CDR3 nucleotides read TGTGCCAGCAGTTTACGCCGGGACAGGCCCTACGAGCAGTACTTC.

Here the CDR3 DNA reads TGCAGCGTAGAGGCAGGAGGGACGTCTTGGGGCTACACCTTC. It codes for CSVEAGGTSWGYTF. The V call is TRBV29-1, the J call TRBJ1-2; D might be TRBD1 (5 bases). The CDR3 totals 14 residues. The V and J ends lost 6 bases and 8 bases respectively, with 22 bases between them. Germline assignment: CDR1 SQVTM and CDR2 ANQGSEA.

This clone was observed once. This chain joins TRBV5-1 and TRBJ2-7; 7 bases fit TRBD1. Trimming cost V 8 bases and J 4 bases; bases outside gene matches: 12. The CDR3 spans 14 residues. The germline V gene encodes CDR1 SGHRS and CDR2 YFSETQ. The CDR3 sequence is CASYDTGVLYEQYF. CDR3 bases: TGCGCCAGTTATGACACAGGGGTGTTGTACGAGCAGTACTTC.

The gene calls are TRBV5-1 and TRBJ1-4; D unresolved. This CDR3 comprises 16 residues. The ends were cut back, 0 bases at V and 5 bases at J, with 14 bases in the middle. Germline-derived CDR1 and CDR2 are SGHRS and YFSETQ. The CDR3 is CASSLDTVRSNEKLFF. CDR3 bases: TGCGCCAGCAGCTTGGATACCGTGCGGTCCAATGAAAAACTGTTTTTT.

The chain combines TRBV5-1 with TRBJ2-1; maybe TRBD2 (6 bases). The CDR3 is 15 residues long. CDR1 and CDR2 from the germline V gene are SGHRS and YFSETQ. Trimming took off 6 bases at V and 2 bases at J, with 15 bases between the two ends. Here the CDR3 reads CASTQGGLTYNEQFF. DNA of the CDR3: TGCGCCAGCACTCAAGGAGGGCTCACCTACAATGAGCAGTTCTTC.

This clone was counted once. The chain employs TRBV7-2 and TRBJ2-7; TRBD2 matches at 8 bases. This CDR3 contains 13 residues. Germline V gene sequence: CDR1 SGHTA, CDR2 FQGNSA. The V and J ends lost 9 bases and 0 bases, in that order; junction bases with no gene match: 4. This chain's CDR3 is CASRSGNSYEQYF. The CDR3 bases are TGTGCCAGTCGTAGCGGGAACTCCTACGAGCAGTACTTC. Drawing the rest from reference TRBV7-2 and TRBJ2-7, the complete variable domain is GAGVSQSPSNKVTEKGKDVELRCDPISGHTALYWYRQSLGQGLEFLIYFQGNSAPDKSGLPSDRFSAERTGGSVSTLTIQRTQQEDSAVYLCASRSGNSYEQYFGPGTRLTVT.

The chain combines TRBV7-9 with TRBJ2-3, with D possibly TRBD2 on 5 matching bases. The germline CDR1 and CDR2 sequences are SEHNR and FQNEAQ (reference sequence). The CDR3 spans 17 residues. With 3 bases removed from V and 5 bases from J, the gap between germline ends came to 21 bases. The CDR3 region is CASSLGGRDRRQDTQYF. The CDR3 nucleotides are TGTGCCAGCAGCTTGGGTGGGAGAGACCGGAGACAAGATACGCAGTATTTT. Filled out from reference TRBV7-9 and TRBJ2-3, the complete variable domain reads DTGVSQNPRHKITKRGQNVTFRCDPISEHNRLYWYRQTLGQGPEFLTYFQNEAQLEKSRLLSDRFSAERPKGSFSTLEIQRTEQGDSAMYLCASSLGGRDRRQDTQYFGPGTRLTVL.

The CDR3 DNA reads as TGTGCCAGCAGCACAGGACTAGGAATAGAAGCTTTCTTT. Encoded protein: CASSTGLGIEAFF. This chain uses TRBV7-9 with TRBJ1-1; a weak D match, TRBD1 (5 bases). The CDR3 runs to 13 residues. The germline CDR1 and CDR2 sequences are SEHNR and FQNEAQ (reference sequence). The ends were cut back, 5 bases at V and 8 bases at J, with 15 bases in the middle.

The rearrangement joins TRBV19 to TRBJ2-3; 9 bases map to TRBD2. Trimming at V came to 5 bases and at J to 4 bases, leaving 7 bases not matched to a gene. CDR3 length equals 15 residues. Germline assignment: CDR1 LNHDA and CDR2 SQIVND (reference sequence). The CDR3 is CASSDSGSRADTQYF. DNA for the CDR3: TGTGCCAGTAGTGATAGCGGGAGCCGGGCAGATACGCAGTATTTT.

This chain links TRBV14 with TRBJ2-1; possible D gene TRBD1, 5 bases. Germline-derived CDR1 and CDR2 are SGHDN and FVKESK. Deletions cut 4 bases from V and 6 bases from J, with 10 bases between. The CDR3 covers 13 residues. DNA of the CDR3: TGTGCCAGCAGCCCCACAGGTCCCAATGAGCAGTTCTTC. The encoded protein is CASSPTGPNEQFF.

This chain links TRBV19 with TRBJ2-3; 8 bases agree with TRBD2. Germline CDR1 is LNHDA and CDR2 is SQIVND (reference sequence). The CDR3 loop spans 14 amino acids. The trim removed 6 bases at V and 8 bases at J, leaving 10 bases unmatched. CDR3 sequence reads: CASSGRARLGTQYF. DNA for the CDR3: TGTGCCAGTAGCGGGAGGGCCAGGTTGGGTACGCAGTATTTT.

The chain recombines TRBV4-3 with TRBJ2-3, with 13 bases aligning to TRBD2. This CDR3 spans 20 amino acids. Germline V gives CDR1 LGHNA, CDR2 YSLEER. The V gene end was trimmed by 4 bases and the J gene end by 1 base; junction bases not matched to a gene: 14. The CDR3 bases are TGCGCCAGCAGCCGACGGACTAGCGGGAGCATAGGGTACGGCACAGATACGCAGTATTTT. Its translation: CASSRRTSGSIGYGTDTQYF.

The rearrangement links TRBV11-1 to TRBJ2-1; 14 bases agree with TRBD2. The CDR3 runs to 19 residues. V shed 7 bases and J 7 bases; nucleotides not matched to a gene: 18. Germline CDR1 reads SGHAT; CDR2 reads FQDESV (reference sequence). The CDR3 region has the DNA TGTGCCAGCATTAGCGACGGACTAGCGGGAGGAGTAGTGCGGAATGAGCAGTTCTTC. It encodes CASISDGLAGGVVRNEQFF. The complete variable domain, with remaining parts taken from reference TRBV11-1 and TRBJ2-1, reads EAEVAQSPRYKITEKSQAVAFWCDPISGHATLYWYRQILGQGPELLVQFQDESVVDDSQLPKDRFSAERLKGVDSTLKIQPAELGDSAMYLCASISDGLAGGVVRNEQFFGPGTRLTVL.

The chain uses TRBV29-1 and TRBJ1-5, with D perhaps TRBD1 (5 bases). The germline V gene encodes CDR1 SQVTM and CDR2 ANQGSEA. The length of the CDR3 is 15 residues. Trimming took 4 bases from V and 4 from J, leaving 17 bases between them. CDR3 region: CSVVGWGGLNQPQHF. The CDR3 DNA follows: TGCAGCGTTGTAGGGTGGGGGGGATTAAATCAGCCCCAGCATTTT.

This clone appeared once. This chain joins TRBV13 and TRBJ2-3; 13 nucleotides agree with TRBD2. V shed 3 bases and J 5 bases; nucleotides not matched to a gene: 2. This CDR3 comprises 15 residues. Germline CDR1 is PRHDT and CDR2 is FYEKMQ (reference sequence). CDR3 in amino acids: CASSFGTSGIDTQYF. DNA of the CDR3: TGTGCCAGCAGCTTCGGGACTAGCGGGATAGATACGCAGTATTTT.

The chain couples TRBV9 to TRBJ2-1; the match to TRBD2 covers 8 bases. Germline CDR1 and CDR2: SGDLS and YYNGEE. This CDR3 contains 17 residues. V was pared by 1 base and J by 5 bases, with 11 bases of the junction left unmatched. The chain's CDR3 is CASSVPYSAGVDNEQFF. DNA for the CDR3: TGTGCCAGCAGCGTACCGTATTCAGCGGGAGTGGACAATGAGCAGTTCTTC.